A selection of T cell receptor beta chains follows, all from one sample in a study of cytotoxic CD8 clonotypes in ibrutinib-treated CLL. Sequencing used immunoSEQ multiplex PCR; TCRdb keeps in-frame clones, though not all of them. The repertoire holds around 300,000 clones, about 80% seen once, with 5.5% to 8% in the top ten. The sample in question was PBMCs, obtained before ibrutinib treatment. The receptors come from a human donor with chronic lymphocytic leukemia. Each CDR3 is given with its conserved first and last residue. The D gene is left open where the match is weak. The size field is filled for only some rows; it gives once, few, many or a size class.

size,V,J,D,DNA,CDR3
.,TRBV7-8,TRBJ2-3,.,TGTGCCAGCAGCTTTCACCGGACAGAACAGCGCCCCACAGATACGCAGTATTTT,CASSFHRTEQRPTDTQYF
.,TRBV25-1,TRBJ1-4,TRBD1,TGTGCCAGCAGTGCCCGACCCCCGGGACAGGGTCGGGAAAAACTGTTTTTT,CASSARPPGQGREKLFF
.,TRBV28,TRBJ2-7,.,TGTGCCAGCAGTTTACGGTACGAGCAGTACTTC,CASSLRYEQYF
.,TRBV29-1,TRBJ2-5,TRBD2,TGCAGCTTACGTGGTTGGGGAGGGCAAGAGACCCAGTACTTC,CSLRGWGGQETQYF
.,TRBV30,TRBJ2-7,.,TGTGCCTGGAAGACAGGAATCCACGAGCAGTACTTC,CAWKTGIHEQYF
once,TRBV9,TRBJ1-2,.,TGTGCCAGCAGCGTAAGTCAGGGAACGTCGTACTATGGCTACACCTTC,CASSVSQGTSYYGYTF
few,TRBV19,TRBJ1-1,.,TGTGCCAGTAGTATTCTGGGGGCTGAAGCTTTCTTT,CASSILGAEAFF
.,TRBV6-4,TRBJ2-7,TRBD2,TGTGCCAGCAGTGACTCGTTGCGGGGGAGCTCCTACGAGCAGTACTTC,CASSDSLRGSSYEQYF
.,TRBV30,TRBJ2-7,.,TGTGCCTGGAGTGTAGGGATGAACTACGAGCAGTACTTC,CAWSVGMNYEQYF
few,TRBV14,TRBJ1-2,TRBD1,TGTGCCAGCAGACCACAGGGGGCGGAGGGCTACACCTTC,CASRPQGAEGYTF
.,TRBV9,TRBJ2-3,TRBD2,TGTGCCAGCAGCGTAGCCCTCACTAGCGGGAGGTCCACAGATACGCAGTATTTT,CASSVALTSGRSTDTQYF
few,TRBV20-1,TRBJ1-2,.,TGCAGTGCTAGTGACTATGGCTACACCTTC,CSASDYGYTF
.,TRBV7-2,TRBJ2-7,.,TGTGCCAGCAGCTTAGGTCCTTCCGAGCAGTACTTC,CASSLGPSEQYF
.,TRBV20-1,TRBJ2-1,.,TGCAGTGCTAGAGACAACAATGAGCAGTTCTTC,CSARDNNEQFF
.,TRBV2,TRBJ2-2,.,TGTGCCAGCAGACAGAGTTCCAACACCGGGGAGCTGTTTTTT,CASRQSSNTGELFF
.,TRBV7-7,TRBJ2-3,TRBD2,TGTGCCAGCAGCTTAGGACTAGCGGGCACAGATACGCAGTATTTT,CASSLGLAGTDTQYF
.,TRBV28,TRBJ2-7,TRBD2,TGTGCCAGCAGTCCACTACGGACTAGCGGGAGGCTTAGCTCCTACGAGCAGTACTTC,CASSPLRTSGRLSSYEQYF
.,TRBV6-6,TRBJ2-3,TRBD2,TGTGCCAGCAGTCAGAGACTAGCGGGAGATACGCAGTATTTT,CASSQRLAGDTQYF
.,TRBV6-5,TRBJ2-7,TRBD1,TGTGCCAGCAGCCCGGGACAGACCAACTACGAGCAGTACTTC,CASSPGQTNYEQYF
few,TRBV29-1,TRBJ1-1,.,TGCAGCGTTGTGACGGTGAACACTGAAGCTTTCTTT,CSVVTVNTEAFF
.,TRBV28,TRBJ2-7,.,TGTGCCAGCATCCAAACGAGTCCGGGGGAGCCCTACGAGCAGTACTTC,CASIQTSPGEPYEQYF
.,TRBV2,TRBJ2-1,.,TGTGCCAGCCGAACGGGGGTCTACAATGAGCAGTTCTTC,CASRTGVYNEQFF
.,TRBV7-2,TRBJ2-7,.,TGTGCCAGCAGCTTAGAGTTTTACGAGCAGTACTTC,CASSLEFYEQYF
once,TRBV14,TRBJ1-1,.,TGTGCCAGCAGCCAAACGACGTACACTGAAGCTTTCTTT,CASSQTTYTEAFF
.,TRBV10-2,TRBJ2-7,.,TGCGCCAGCAGCCCCGGGACCGGTCTTTTCGAGCAGTACTTC,CASSPGTGLFEQYF
.,TRBV5-4,TRBJ2-3,TRBD2,TGTGCCAGCAGCTCGGGACTAGCCCTGACAGATACGCAGTATTTT,CASSSGLALTDTQYF
.,TRBV30,TRBJ1-1,TRBD1,TGTGCCTGGAGGGGACCGGGACAGGGACTGTATGAAGCTTTCTTT,CAWRGPGQGLYEAFF
.,TRBV5-4,TRBJ2-2,TRBD2,TGTGCCAGCAGCACCCGTCGGGGGGAGGGCACCGGGGAGCTGTTTTTT,CASSTRRGEGTGELFF
.,TRBV7-2,TRBJ1-4,TRBD1,TGTGCCAGCAGCTTCACAGGGGGAACTGAAAAACTGTTTTTT,CASSFTGGTEKLFF
once,TRBV7-7,TRBJ2-5,.,TGTGCTAGCAGCTTGAGGGGAGGTTCACAAGAGACCCAGTACTTC,CASSLRGGSQETQYF
.,TRBV4-3,TRBJ1-4,.,TGCGCCAGCAGCCATACCCGCCCGTATGACAAACTGTTTTTT,CASSHTRPYDKLFF
.,TRBV2,TRBJ2-7,.,TGTGCCAGCACCCGGGGGACAGCATACGAGCAGTACTTC,CASTRGTAYEQYF
.,TRBV18,TRBJ1-4,.,TGTGCCAGCTCCTTGGATAGGGATGAAAAACTGTTTTTT,CASSLDRDEKLFF
few,TRBV5-1,TRBJ2-7,TRBD1,TGCGCCAGCAGCACGTTACAGGGGGCCCGCGAGCAGTACTTC,CASSTLQGAREQYF
.,TRBV4-3,TRBJ2-7,.,TGCGCCAGCAGCCAAGGGCTACTATCCCGCTCCTACGAGCAGTACTTC,CASSQGLLSRSYEQYF
.,TRBV7-2,TRBJ2-7,TRBD2,TGTGCCAGCAGCTTAGAAGCGGGAGGGTCTCGGGAGCAGTACTTC,CASSLEAGGSREQYF
once,TRBV29-1,TRBJ2-7,TRBD2,TGCAGCGTTGGGGGTAGCGGGAGATTTAACGCCTACGAGCAGTACTTC,CSVGGSGRFNAYEQYF
.,TRBV19,TRBJ2-3,TRBD2,TGTGCCAGTAGTGCCCCGGGACTAGCGACAGATACGCAGTATTTT,CASSAPGLATDTQYF
.,TRBV6-6,TRBJ1-2,.,TGTGCCAGCAGTTACTCGTCCGGGACACCTCCTTCTGGCTACACCTTC,CASSYSSGTPPSGYTF
.,TRBV5-4,TRBJ2-1,TRBD2,TGTGCCAGCAGCTCCGGGACTAGCGGGAGGGGAAATGAGCAGTTCTTC,CASSSGTSGRGNEQFF
.,TRBV6-4,TRBJ1-2,TRBD1,TGTGCCAGCTTCCTAGGGGGCAACTATGGCTACACCTTC,CASFLGGNYGYTF
.,TRBV6-5,TRBJ2-1,.,TGTGCCAGCAGCCGGGGGGCGGGAAGTGAGCAGTTCTTC,CASSRGAGSEQFF
.,TRBV7-2,TRBJ2-1,.,TGTGCCAGCAGCTTACGGCAGCTCGCGGGACTCCACAATGAGCAGTTCTTC,CASSLRQLAGLHNEQFF
.,TRBV5-1,TRBJ2-3,TRBD2,TGCGCCAGCAGCGCTACTAGCGGACCCACAGATACGCAGTATTTT,CASSATSGPTDTQYF
.,TRBV30,TRBJ1-2,.,TGTGCCTGGAGTCCGCCGGCTAACTATGGCTACACCTTC,CAWSPPANYGYTF
.,TRBV6-1,TRBJ2-7,.,TGTGCCAGCAGCGGCGTGTACGAGCAGTACTTC,CASSGVYEQYF